Described below is a single T cell receptor (beta chain) sequence and its context. This record belongs to a study of cytomegalovirus exposure and HLA in healthy donors. The PCR made use of 60 Vbeta and 13 Jbeta primers. Sequencing used immunoSEQ multiplex PCR; TCRdb keeps in-frame clones, though not all of them. There are nearly 110,000 clones in the sample; roughly 82% occur only once, and 2% to 3% lies in the top ten. The CDR3 loop spans 15 amino acids. Germline V gene sequence: CDR1 SGDLS, CDR2 YYNGEE. Deletions cut 0 bases from V and 3 bases from J, with 11 bases between. Sequencing was done on a sample of PBMCs. The chain is built from TRBV9 and TRBJ2-3; unclear D gene. This clonotype originated in a man aged 25-45 years in good health and CMV-seropositive. DNA for the CDR3: TGTGCCAGCAGCGTAGCTAATCCAAAGACAGATACGCAGTATTTT. Its translation is CASSVANPKTDTQYF.